This T cell receptor (beta chain) was documented in a study of regulatory T cells in long-lasting Graves disease. Researchers made TCR beta libraries by using iRepertoire HTBI primers and running Arm-PCR on CDR3 regions. MiXCR was run by TCRdb on the multiplex PCR reads, yielding one entry per CDR3 protein. In the table there are about 500,000 distinct CDR3 sequences, 12% of which are singletons. V was pared by 5 bases and J by 7 bases, with 6 bases of the junction left unmatched. Germline V gene sequence: CDR1 LNHDA, CDR2 SQIVND (reference sequence). The CDR3 runs 13 residues. This clonotype occurred a few times. Its cognate antigen is unknown. Study-level results: New patients shared fewer public clonotypes (about 1,000) than persistent patients did (more than 2,500). Persistent disease favored TRBV28, TRBJ1-2 and TRBJ2-5.

As to time point: newly diagnosed GD, antithyroid drugs for less than 3 months. PBMCs provided the RNA from which the TCR library was made. American Thyroid Association guidelines served as the basis for diagnosing Graves' disease. These data were also reused for a study on T cells in Graves' hyperthyroidism and ophthalmopathy. That work adds: With the HTBI primer set, the TCR CDR3 went through a first round of RT-PCR.

J is TRBJ2-5 and V is TRBV19; 8 bases are shared with TRBD2. The sequence was collected from a woman in her twenties or thirties with Graves disease. Sequencing was performed on peripheral blood mononuclear cells (PBMCs), taken at new diagnosis, from a patient treated with antithyroid drugs. The CDR3 protein is CASSLREGGTQYF. Here the CDR3 DNA reads TGTGCCAGTAGTCTACGGGAGGGCGGGACCCAGTACTTC. Variable domain in full (rest from reference TRBV19 and TRBJ2-5): DGGITQSPKYLFRKEGQNVTLSCEQNLNHDAMYWYRQDPGQGLRLIYYSQIVNDFQKGDIAEGYSVSREKKESFPLTVTSAQKNPTAFYLCASSLREGGTQYFGPGTRLLVL.